Below are 24 T cell receptor beta chains sequenced from a single sample in a study of liver allograft versus peripheral blood T cells (TCRdb year 2020). Background on the whole study: In liver transplant recipients, the study looked at T cell receptor repertoires in the peripheral blood and set them against the repertoires found within the transplanted livers.

TCRdb names Illumina MiSeq as the instrument used. TCRdb cleaned the public reads at Q25 with fastp, built clones with MiXCR and kept in-frame beta chains. Duplicate CDR3 protein sequences are folded into a single record with the most common DNA and genes. This sample is represented by about 13,000 distinct CDR3 sequences; about 18% of them were singletons. Approximately 2% of the sample goes to the ten largest clones. These receptor sequences come from a human patient who had a liver transplant. Donor T cells from the graft may be present among the T cells after a transplant.

This clonotype is classed as medium-sized. The rearrangement links TRBV19 to TRBJ2-2, with 9 positions matching TRBD2. V lost 2 bases to trimming and J lost 7 bases; unmatched junction nucleotides: 5. There are 15 residues in the CDR3. Per germline, CDR1 LNHDA and CDR2 SQIVND (reference sequence). This CDR3 is CASSISSGSLGELFF. The CDR3 bases are TGTGCCAGTAGTATAAGTAGCGGGAGTCTCGGGGAGCTGTTTTTT.

This clonotype was recorded a few times. The chain links TRBV20-1 to TRBJ1-5; weak D call: TRBD1 (6 bases). This CDR3 has 15 residues. V lost 4 bases and J lost 4, with 17 bases in between. Germline assignment: CDR1 DFQATT and CDR2 SNEGSKA (reference sequence). The CDR3 DNA reads as TGCAGTGCTATGATGAGGGGGATTGAGAATCAGCCCCAGCATTTT. Protein: CSAMMRGIENQPQHF.

The V and J genes are TRBV19 and TRBJ2-7; 8 bases fit TRBD1. V trimming: 6 bases; J trimming: 3 bases; junction bases outside the gene matches: 7. CDR1 is LNHDA, CDR2 SQIVND, per germline (reference sequence). The CDR3 is 14 residues long. The chain's CDR3 is CASSSTGAYYEQYF. CDR3 DNA: TGTGCCAGTAGCTCGACAGGGGCCTACTACGAGCAGTACTTC.

There are a few counts of this clonotype. The chain joins TRBV28 to TRBJ1-4, with TRBD1 as a possible D gene (6 bases). Deletions cut 3 bases from V and 6 bases from J, with 11 bases between. The CDR3 is 14 amino acids. Germline lookup yields CDR1 MDHEN and CDR2 SYDVKM. This CDR3 is CASSLAGVDEKLFF. The CDR3 nucleotides are TGTGCCAGCAGTTTGGCAGGGGTTGATGAAAAACTGTTTTTT.

This sequence joins TRBV11-2 and TRBJ2-7; 14 bases fit TRBD2. V trimming: 4 bases; J trimming: 5 bases; junction bases outside the gene matches: 7. This CDR3 spans 16 amino acids. CDR1 and CDR2 (germline): SGHAT, FQNNGV. The CDR3 region is CASSSGTSGSLHEQYF. DNA for the CDR3: TGTGCCAGCAGCTCAGGGACTAGCGGGAGTCTCCACGAGCAGTACTTC.

This clonotype is medium-sized within its sample. The chain couples TRBV6-6 to TRBJ1-5; weak D call: TRBD1 (6 bases). The CDR3 extends over 17 amino acids. V was trimmed by 6 bases and J by 2 bases, leaving 20 bases between them. The germline CDR1 and CDR2 sequences are MNHNY and SVGAGI (reference sequence). The CDR3 region is CASSAVTGYDGNQPQHF. The DNA for the CDR3 is TGTGCCAGCAGCGCCGTAACAGGGTATGATGGCAATCAGCCCCAGCATTTT.

The chain has TRBV12-3 or TRBV12-4 and TRBJ2-3; weak D call: TRBD2 (6 bases). This CDR3 spans 17 amino acids. Trimming shortened V by 5 bases and J by 0 bases, and 18 bases separated the two germline ends. CDR3 region: CASSRRGRSYSTDTQYF. CDR3 bases: TGTGCCAGCAGTCGCCGTGGGAGGAGCTATAGCACAGATACGCAGTATTTT.

This rearrangement joins TRBV7-9 to TRBJ2-1; either TRBD1 or TRBD2 may fit D (5 bases each). The length of the CDR3 is 15 residues. V shed 3 bases and J shed 2 bases, with 11 bases lying between them. Per the germline V gene, CDR1 is SEHNR and CDR2 is FQNEAQ (reference sequence). The CDR3 loop is CASSLTGTPYNEQFF. CDR3 DNA: TGTGCCAGCAGCTTGACCGGGACCCCCTACAATGAGCAGTTCTTC.

This clonotype was seen more than once but under ten times. The chain has TRBV5-6 and TRBJ1-2; D is undetermined. V gave up 5 bases and J gave up 0 bases, with 11 bases separating them. The CDR3 contains 14 residues. Germline V lookup: CDR1 SGHDT, CDR2 YYEEEE. The chain's CDR3 is CASSRRTTNYGYTF. Written as DNA, the CDR3 is TGTGCCAGCAGTCGCCGGACGACTAACTATGGCTACACCTTC.

The chain employs TRBV5-6 and TRBJ1-3; D may be TRBD1 (6 bases). The V end lost 2 bases, the J end lost 2 bases, and 11 bases lay between the germline ends. CDR3 size: 15 residues. In germline, CDR1 is SGHDT, CDR2 YYEEEE. The CDR3 sequence: CASSLTGLPGNTIYF. CDR3 sequence (DNA): TGTGCCAGCAGCTTAACAGGGTTACCTGGAAACACCATATATTTT.

Worth noting for this clonotype: Possible read error: a much larger clone is one base away. V gene TRBV7-2 combines with J gene TRBJ1-6, with D perhaps matching TRBD1 (5 bases). The germline gives CDR1 SGHTA, CDR2 FQGNSA. The CDR3 sequence is 14 residues long. Here the CDR3 reads CASSQGLQNSPLDF. DNA for the CDR3: TGTGCCAGCAGCCAGGGACTCCAGAATTCACCCCTCGACTTT.

As to this clonotype: This sequence may be a read error, since a much larger clone differs from it by one base. V usage is TRBV19 and J usage is TRBJ1-4; D is possibly TRBD1 (5 bases). This CDR3 is built from 13 residues. CDR1 and CDR2 (germline): LNHDA, SQIVND (reference sequence). Written as DNA, the CDR3 is TGTGTCAGCATGGGACTGCGGGGTGAAAAACTGTTTTTT. Protein: CVSMGLRGEKLFF.

This clonotype was counted at least ten times. The chain joins TRBV7-2 to TRBJ1-1; D is ambiguous. The CDR3 is 15 residues long. In germline, CDR1 is SGHTA, CDR2 FQGNSA. Trimming pared 4 bases from V and 5 bases from J, leaving 17 bases between. The CDR3 region is CASSSQVAGGTEAFF. For the CDR3, the DNA is TGTGCCAGCAGCTCCCAGGTGGCGGGAGGGACTGAAGCTTTCTTT.

Judged by abundance, this clonotype is medium-sized (0.01 to 0.1%). J is TRBJ1-2 and V is TRBV7-3, with a tentative D call TRBD1 (5 bases). Trimming took 5 bases from V and 5 from J, leaving 12 bases between them. CDR1 and CDR2 (germline): SGHTA, FQGTGA. There are 13 residues in the CDR3. The CDR3, as DNA: TGTGCCAGCAGCGTCGCAGAGGGGTATGGCTACACCTTC. It codes for CASSVAEGYGYTF.

This clonotype was detected ten times or more. For the CDR3, the DNA is TGTGCCATCAGGGACAAAGGACAGGGCCGGACTGAAGCTTTCTTT. Translating it yields CAIRDKGQGRTEAFF. This rearrangement joins TRBV10-3 to TRBJ1-1, with 8 positions matching TRBD1. In germline, CDR1 is ENHRY, CDR2 SYGVKD. The CDR3 extends over 15 amino acids. J lost 5 bases, V lost 6 bases, and 11 bases had no gene match.

In this sample, this clonotype turned up many times. V gene TRBV6-1 combines with J gene TRBJ2-7, with 9 nucleotides matching TRBD2. The germline V gene has CDR1 MNHNS and CDR2 SASEGT. With V trimmed by 5 bases and J by 7 bases, 18 bases remained unmatched. The CDR3 consists of 17 residues. The CDR3 loop reads CASSPSVGTSRRGEQYF. The DNA of the CDR3 is TGTGCCAGCAGTCCAAGCGTTGGGACTAGCAGGAGGGGGGAGCAGTACTTC.

DNA of the CDR3: TGCGCCAGCAGCTTATGGATGGGAGGGGTCGGTAACACCGGGGAGCTGTTTTTT. As protein: CASSLWMGGVGNTGELFF. This rearrangement joins TRBV5-1 to TRBJ2-2; 7 bases are shared with TRBD2. J gave up 2 bases and V 2 bases, and 12 bases lay outside the gene matches. CDR1 is SGHRS and CDR2 is YFSETQ in the germline V gene. The CDR3 is 18 amino acids.

This chain links TRBV28 with TRBJ2-7; 10 bases agree with TRBD1. This CDR3 has 13 residues. Germline trimming cut 7 bases from V and 5 bases from J; bases unmatched to any gene: 5. Germline CDR1 is MDHEN and CDR2 is SYDVKM. The CDR3 loop is CASTLGQGHEQYF. As DNA, the CDR3 is TGTGCCAGCACCCTGGGACAGGGGCACGAGCAGTACTTC.

This clonotype is medium-sized (0.01 to 0.1%) within its sample. This chain uses TRBV18 with TRBJ2-1; 10 bases are shared with TRBD1. Per germline, CDR1 KGHSH and CDR2 LQKENI. This CDR3 is 15 amino acids long. Germline trimming cut 0 bases from V and 5 bases from J; bases unmatched to any gene: 1. CDR3 nucleotides: TGTGCCAGCTCACCACCGACAGGGGGCCACAATGAGCAGTTCTTC. It codes for CASSPPTGGHNEQFF.

By sample share, this clonotype is medium-sized. This chain links TRBV6-5 with TRBJ2-5; maybe TRBD2 (5 bases). Germline assignment: CDR1 MNHEY and CDR2 SVGAGI. The CDR3 has 13 amino acids. Trimming removed 6 bases from V and 5 bases from J, with 13 bases in between. The CDR3 coding sequence is TGTGCCAGCAGCCCGAGCGGAACGGAGACCCAGTACTTC. Protein sequence: CASSPSGTETQYF.

The chain combines TRBV5-4 with TRBJ1-1; D is possibly TRBD1 (6 bases). This CDR3 contains 15 residues. Looked up from germline, CDR1 is SGHNT and CDR2 is YYREEE (reference sequence). Trimming took off 6 bases at V and 1 base at J, with 16 bases between the two ends. CDR3 DNA sequence: TGTGCCAGCACAAATACGGGACAAGAGAACACTGAAGCTTTCTTT. It codes for CASTNTGQENTEAFF.

The V and J genes are TRBV5-6 and TRBJ2-4; 8 bases match TRBD2. The CDR3 consists of 15 residues. V shed 0 bases and J 6 bases; nucleotides not matched to a gene: 5. Germline V lookup: CDR1 SGHDT, CDR2 YYEEEE. This chain's CDR3 is CASSLDTGTRNIQYF. The DNA for the CDR3 is TGTGCCAGCAGCTTGGATACCGGGACTAGAAACATTCAGTACTTC.

This clonotype was counted a few times. The V gene is TRBV2, the J gene TRBJ1-4, with D maybe TRBD1 (6 bases). V dropped 9 bases and J dropped 3 bases, with 17 bases sitting between them. CDR3 length equals 15 residues. The germline CDR1 and CDR2 sequences are SNHLY and FYNNEI. The CDR3 region has the DNA TGTGCCAGTTCGCGGGGGCGGGAGGCTAATGAAAAACTGTTTTTT. Protein sequence: CASSRGREANEKLFF.

This clonotype is medium-sized (0.01 to 0.1%) in the sample. The chain has TRBV7-2 and TRBJ1-2, with TRBD1 matching 8 bases. The CDR3 has 13 amino acids. V shed 4 bases and J 4 bases; nucleotides not matched to a gene: 2. In germline, CDR1 is SGHTA, CDR2 FQGNSA. In nucleotides, the CDR3 is TGTGCCAGCAGCTCCGGACAGGGCTATGGCTACACCTTC. This translates into CASSSGQGYGYTF.